A selection of T cell receptor beta chains follows, all from one sample in a study of cytomegalovirus exposure and HLA in healthy donors. Some clones are missing from TCRdb's copy, which holds only in-frame ones; the method was immunoSEQ multiplex PCR. Found here are 150,000 or so clones; the top ten clones hold about 1.7%. The specimen sequenced was PBMCs. All receptors derive from a woman in her fifties or sixties in good health and CMV-seronegative. The conserved cysteine and the conserved F or W are not part of the CDR3 here.

v_gene	j_gene	CDR3aa
TRBV4-2	TRBJ2-6	ASSQDQDRGPGSGANVLT
TRBV2	TRBJ1-1	ASKGGTGRTEAF
TRBV19	TRBJ2-7	ASSITAGSPYEQY
TRBV4-3	TRBJ1-4	ASSQERRGNHEKLF
TRBV4-1	TRBJ2-2	ASSHAGTDTGELF
TRBV30	TRBJ1-2	AWSVLGRNYGYT
TRBV4-3	TRBJ2-4	ASSLVRAGGRNIQY
TRBV28	TRBJ2-7	ASSFIDEQY
TRBV6-1	TRBJ1-4	ASSEAMGASNEKLF
TRBV29-1	TRBJ2-1	SVEGGVIGRNEQF
TRBV19	TRBJ1-1	ASLGGMGTEAF
TRBV30	TRBJ1-2	AWSVMGTANNYGYT
TRBV5-1	TRBJ2-7	ASTHSGNGYEQY
TRBV5-1	TRBJ2-5	ASSPDAGGAQETQY
TRBV5-1	TRBJ2-7	ASSYSGTGTYEQY
TRBV19	TRBJ2-7	ASTGQGFYEQY
TRBV2	TRBJ1-1	ASSEKVGAGTEAF
TRBV7-7	TRBJ2-5	ASSFQIPGQGNVQETQY
TRBV15	TRBJ2-1	ATQRDRGLYNEQF
TRBV7-2	TRBJ1-5	ASSPDRGRNQPQH
TRBV6-1	TRBJ2-3	ASSDLFQGRDTQY
TRBV30	TRBJ1-2	AWSALEGGSYT
TRBV5-6	TRBJ2-7	ASSTRVGLKREDLEQY
TRBV7-3	TRBJ2-3	ASSLTGGPSDTQY
TRBV5-6	TRBJ1-5	ASSLAGQPNQPQH
TRBV9	TRBJ2-1	ASSVASGTEQF
TRBV5-6	TRBJ2-7	ASSRRQFGYEQY
TRBV7-9	TRBJ1-1	ASSPLMGAYEAF
TRBV12-5	TRBJ1-4	ASGPGTGGASEKLF
TRBV9	TRBJ2-1	ASSLTTSRNNEQF
TRBV7-2	TRBJ2-7	ASSQRTGAYEQY
TRBV7-9	TRBJ1-2	ASSSQGGGHGYT
TRBV4-3	.	ASSQETSGIYEQY
TRBV5-1	TRBJ2-3	ASSFAGVRGPTVFAQY
TRBV15	TRBJ2-5	ATSRGLAGAYQETQY
TRBV19	TRBJ2-4	ASSLQLAKNIQY
TRBV9	TRBJ2-6	ASSVDRSSGANVLT
TRBV4-1	TRBJ1-2	ASSLIRDRVNDGYT
TRBV19	TRBJ1-2	ASSTRQGGDYGYT
TRBV28	TRBJ1-5	ASSNRGGSNQPQH